Detailed here is one TCR beta chain. Antigen: not known. This sequence may be a read error, since a much larger clone differs from it by one base. TCR beta CDR3 region amplification was performed from RNA transcripts. HTBI primers were employed in a first-round RT-PCR of the TCR CDR3. TCRdb re-called the multiplex PCR reads with MiXCR, one entry per CDR3 protein. The sample has around 300,000 distinct CDR3 sequences, roughly 15% seen once; the top ten hold almost 35%. This specimen belongs to a study of T cells in Graves' hyperthyroidism and ophthalmopathy. Study-wide results and limits: In validation, the model predicted ophthalmopathy. These predictions came a median approximately 6.5 months before onset.

Trimming shortened V by 0 bases and J by 8 bases, and 6 bases separated the two germline ends. This CDR3 is built from 12 residues. Germline V gives CDR1 ENHRY, CDR2 SYGVKD. This chain connects TRBV10-3 to TRBJ2-3; D ambiguous. The sequencing sample was made of blood. This TCR came from a woman in her thirties or forties with Graves' ophthalmopathy. The CDR3 is CAISESPGTQYF. For the CDR3, the DNA is TGTGCCATCAGTGAGTCGCCTGGTACGCAGTATTTT.